This T cell receptor beta chain was obtained from a study of T-cell memory formation after mild COVID-19. General study results and limits: CD4+ clones that contracted lay mainly in CM and EM; CD8+ ones lay in EMRA.

MiXCR, run by TCRdb on the 5' RACE reads, gives a single entry per CDR3 protein. This table has approximately 170,000 distinct CDR3 sequences, 10% to 15% appearing once. On this clonotype: Its cognate antigen is unknown.

The receptor was derived from a man aged 18 to 29 who had mild COVID-19 (a few samples of this study predate the infection). Cell type and time point are not known. Specimen: PBMCs or a T cell subset sorted from them (not recorded which).

The CDR3 DNA reads TGCGCCAGCAGCACACGGACAGGGGGAGACTATGAGCAGTTCTTC. It encodes CASSTRTGGDYEQFF. This chain links TRBV4-3 with TRBJ2-1, with 10 bases fitting TRBD1. Per germline, CDR1 LGHNA and CDR2 YSLEER. J was trimmed by 8 bases and V by 5 bases; bases with no gene match: 9. The CDR3 length is 15 residues.